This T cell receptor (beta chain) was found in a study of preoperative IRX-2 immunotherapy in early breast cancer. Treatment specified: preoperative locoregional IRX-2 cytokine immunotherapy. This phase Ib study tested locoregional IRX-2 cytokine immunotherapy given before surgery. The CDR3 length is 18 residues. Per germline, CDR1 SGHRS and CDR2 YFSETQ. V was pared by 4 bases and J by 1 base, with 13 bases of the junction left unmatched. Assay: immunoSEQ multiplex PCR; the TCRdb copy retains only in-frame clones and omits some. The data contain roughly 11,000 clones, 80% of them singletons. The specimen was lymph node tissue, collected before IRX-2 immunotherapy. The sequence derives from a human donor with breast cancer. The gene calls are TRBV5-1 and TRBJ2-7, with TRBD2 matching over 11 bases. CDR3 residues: CASSPFIGTSGYSYEQYF. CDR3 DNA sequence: TGCGCCAGCAGCCCTTTCATTGGGACTAGCGGATATTCCTACGAGCAGTACTTC.